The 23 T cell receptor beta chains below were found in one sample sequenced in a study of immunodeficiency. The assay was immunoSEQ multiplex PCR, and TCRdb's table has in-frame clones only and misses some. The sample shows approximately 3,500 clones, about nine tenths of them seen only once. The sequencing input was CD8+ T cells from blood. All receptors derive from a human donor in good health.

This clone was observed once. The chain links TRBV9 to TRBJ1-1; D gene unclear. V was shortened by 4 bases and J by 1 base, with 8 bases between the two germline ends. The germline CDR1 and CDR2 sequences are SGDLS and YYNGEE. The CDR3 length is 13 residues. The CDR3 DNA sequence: TGTGCCAGCAGCCCCTCACCGAACACTGAAGCTTTCTTT. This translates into CASSPSPNTEAFF.

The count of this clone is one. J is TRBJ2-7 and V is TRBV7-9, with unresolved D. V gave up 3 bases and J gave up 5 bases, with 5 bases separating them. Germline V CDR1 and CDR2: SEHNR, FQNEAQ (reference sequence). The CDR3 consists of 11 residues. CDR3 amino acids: CASSFSNEQYF. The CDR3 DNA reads TGTGCCAGCAGCTTTAGCAACGAGCAGTACTTC.

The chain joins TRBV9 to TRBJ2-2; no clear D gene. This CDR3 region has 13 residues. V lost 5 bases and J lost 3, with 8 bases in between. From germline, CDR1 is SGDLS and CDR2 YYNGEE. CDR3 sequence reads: CASSHLYTGELFF. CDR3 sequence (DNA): TGTGCCAGCAGTCACCTTTACACCGGGGAGCTGTTTTTT.

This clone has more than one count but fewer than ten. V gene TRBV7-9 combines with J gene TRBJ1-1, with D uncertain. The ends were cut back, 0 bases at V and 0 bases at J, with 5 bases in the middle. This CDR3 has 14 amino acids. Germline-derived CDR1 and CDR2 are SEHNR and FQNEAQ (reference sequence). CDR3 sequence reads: CASSLAGMNTEAFF. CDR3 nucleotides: TGTGCCAGCAGCTTAGCGGGAATGAACACTGAAGCTTTCTTT.

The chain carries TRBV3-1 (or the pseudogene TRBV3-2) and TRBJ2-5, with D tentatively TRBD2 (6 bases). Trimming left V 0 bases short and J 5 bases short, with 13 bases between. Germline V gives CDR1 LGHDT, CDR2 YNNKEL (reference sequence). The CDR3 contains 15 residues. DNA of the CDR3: TGTGCCAGCAGCCAAGAAGGGATGGGGGGTGAGACCCAGTACTTC. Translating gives CASSQEGMGGETQYF.

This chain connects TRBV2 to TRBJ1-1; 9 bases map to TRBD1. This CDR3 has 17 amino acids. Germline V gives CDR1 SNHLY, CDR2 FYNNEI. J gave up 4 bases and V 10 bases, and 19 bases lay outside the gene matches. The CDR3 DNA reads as TGTGCCAACGGGGGACAGGGTTCGGTCGTGGTTGGCACTGAAGCTTTCTTT. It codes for CANGGQGSVVVGTEAFF.

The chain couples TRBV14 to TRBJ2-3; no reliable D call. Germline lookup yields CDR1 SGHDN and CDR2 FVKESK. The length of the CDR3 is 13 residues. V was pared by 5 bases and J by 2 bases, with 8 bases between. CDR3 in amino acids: CASSYTLTDTQYF. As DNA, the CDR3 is TGTGCCAGCAGCTACACGCTCACAGATACGCAGTATTTT.

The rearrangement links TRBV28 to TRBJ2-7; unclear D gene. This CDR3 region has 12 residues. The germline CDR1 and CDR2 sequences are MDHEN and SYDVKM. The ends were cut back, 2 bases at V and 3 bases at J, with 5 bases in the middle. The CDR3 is CASSLTDYEQYF. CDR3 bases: TGTGCCAGCAGTTTAACAGACTACGAGCAGTACTTC.

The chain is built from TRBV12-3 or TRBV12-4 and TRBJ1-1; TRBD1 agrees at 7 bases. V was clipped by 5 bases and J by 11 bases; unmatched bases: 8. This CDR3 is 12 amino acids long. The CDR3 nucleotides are TGTGCCAGCAGTCGACAGGGAAGGAGCGCTTTCTTT. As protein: CASSRQGRSAFF.

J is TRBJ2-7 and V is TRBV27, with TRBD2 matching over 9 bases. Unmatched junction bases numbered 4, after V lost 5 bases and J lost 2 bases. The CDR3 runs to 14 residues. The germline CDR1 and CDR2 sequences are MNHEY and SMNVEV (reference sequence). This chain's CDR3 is CASSIAGGPYEQYF. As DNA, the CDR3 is TGTGCCAGCAGTATCGCGGGAGGGCCCTACGAGCAGTACTTC.

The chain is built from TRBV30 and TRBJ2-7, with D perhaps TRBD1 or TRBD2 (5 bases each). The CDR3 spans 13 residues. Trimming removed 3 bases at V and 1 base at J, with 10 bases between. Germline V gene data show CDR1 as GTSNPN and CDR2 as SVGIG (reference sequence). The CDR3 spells CAWSAGTSYEQYF. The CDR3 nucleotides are TGTGCCTGGAGCGCCGGGACGTCCTACGAGCAGTACTTC.

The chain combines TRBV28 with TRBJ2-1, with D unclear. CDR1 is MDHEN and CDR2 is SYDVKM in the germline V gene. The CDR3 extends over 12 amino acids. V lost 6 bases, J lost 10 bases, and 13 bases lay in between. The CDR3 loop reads CASSLEAREQFF. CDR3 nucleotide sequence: TGTGCCAGCAGCCTCGAGGCGCGGGAGCAGTTCTTC.

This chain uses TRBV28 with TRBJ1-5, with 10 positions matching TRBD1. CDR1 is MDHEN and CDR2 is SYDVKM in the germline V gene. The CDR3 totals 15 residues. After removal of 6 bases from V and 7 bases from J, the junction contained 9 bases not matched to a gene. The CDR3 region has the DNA TGTGCCAGCAGGTACCGGGACAGGGGTGACCAGCCCCAGCATTTT. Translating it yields CASRYRDRGDQPQHF. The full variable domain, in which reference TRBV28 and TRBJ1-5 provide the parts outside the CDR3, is DVKVTQSSRYLVKRTGEKVFLECVQDMDHENMFWYRQDPGLGLRLIYFSYDVKMKEKGDIPEGYSVSREKKERFSLILESASTNQTSMYLCASRYRDRGDQPQHFGDGTRLSIL.

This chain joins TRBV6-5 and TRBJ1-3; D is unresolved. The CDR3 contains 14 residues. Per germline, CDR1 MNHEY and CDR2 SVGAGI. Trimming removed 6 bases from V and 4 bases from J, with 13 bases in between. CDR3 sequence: CASSLDGSGNTIYF. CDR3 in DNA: TGTGCCAGCAGCCTGGACGGGTCAGGAAACACCATATATTTT.

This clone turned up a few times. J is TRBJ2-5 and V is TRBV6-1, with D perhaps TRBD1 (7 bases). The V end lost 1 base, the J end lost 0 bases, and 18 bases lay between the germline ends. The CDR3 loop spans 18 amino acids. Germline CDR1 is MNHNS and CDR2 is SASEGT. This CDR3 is CASSEGGYAGQYQETQYF. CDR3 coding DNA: TGTGCCAGCAGTGAAGGTGGTTACGCGGGACAGTACCAAGAGACCCAGTACTTC.

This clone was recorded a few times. Here the CDR3 DNA reads TGTGCCAGCAGGGGGGGATGGGGACCGAACACTGAAGCTTTCTTT. Protein product: CASRGGWGPNTEAFF. This chain uses TRBV2 with TRBJ1-1; D is possibly TRBD1 (5 bases). Germline CDR1 is SNHLY and CDR2 is FYNNEI. The CDR3 is 15 amino acids. The V end lost 6 bases, the J end lost 1 base, and 15 bases lay between the germline ends.

CDR3: CASSLTLNTEAFF. As DNA, the CDR3 is TGTGCCAGCAGCTTGACCCTGAACACTGAAGCTTTCTTT. This sequence joins TRBV5-8 and TRBJ1-1, with D hard to call. Germline values: CDR1 SGHTS, CDR2 YDEGEE. This CDR3 spans 13 amino acids. Deletions cut 1 base from V and 0 bases from J, with 4 bases between.

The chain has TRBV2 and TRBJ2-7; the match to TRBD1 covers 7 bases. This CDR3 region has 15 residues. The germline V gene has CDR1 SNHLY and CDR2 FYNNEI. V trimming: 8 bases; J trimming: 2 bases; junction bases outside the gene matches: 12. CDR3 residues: CASGTIQGSAYEQYF. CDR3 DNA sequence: TGTGCCAGCGGAACGATACAGGGGAGCGCCTACGAGCAGTACTTC.

The CDR3 sequence is CASSLGGNTEAFF. The CDR3 region has the DNA TGCGCCAGCAGCTTGGGGGGCAACACTGAAGCTTTCTTT. The chain joins TRBV5-1 to TRBJ1-1, with D perhaps TRBD1 (5 bases). Looked up from germline, CDR1 is SGHRS and CDR2 is YFSETQ. The length of the CDR3 is 13 residues. V was shortened by 0 bases and J by 2 bases, with 5 bases between the two germline ends.

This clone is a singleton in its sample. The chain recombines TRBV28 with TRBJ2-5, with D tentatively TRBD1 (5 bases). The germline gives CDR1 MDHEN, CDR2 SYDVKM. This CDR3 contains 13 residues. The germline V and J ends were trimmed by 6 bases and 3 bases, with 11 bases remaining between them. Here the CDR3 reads CASRVQGEETQYF. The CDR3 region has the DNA TGTGCCAGCAGAGTTCAGGGTGAAGAGACCCAGTACTTC. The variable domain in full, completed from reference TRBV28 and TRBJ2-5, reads DVKVTQSSRYLVKRTGEKVFLECVQDMDHENMFWYRQDPGLGLRLIYFSYDVKMKEKGDIPEGYSVSREKKERFSLILESASTNQTSMYLCASRVQGEETQYFGPGTRLLVL.

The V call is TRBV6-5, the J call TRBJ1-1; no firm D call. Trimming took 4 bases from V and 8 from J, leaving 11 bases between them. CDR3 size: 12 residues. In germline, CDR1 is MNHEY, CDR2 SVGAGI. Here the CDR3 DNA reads TGTGCCAGCAGTTTCGGTGGTCGAGAAGCTTTCTTT. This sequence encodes CASSFGGREAFF.

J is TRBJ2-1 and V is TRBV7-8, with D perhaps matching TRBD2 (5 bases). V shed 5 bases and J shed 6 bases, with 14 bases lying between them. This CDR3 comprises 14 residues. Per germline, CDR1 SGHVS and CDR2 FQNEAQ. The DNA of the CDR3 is TGTGCCAGCAGCCTAGTTGCGGCGGGCAATGAGCAGTTCTTC. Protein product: CASSLVAAGNEQFF.

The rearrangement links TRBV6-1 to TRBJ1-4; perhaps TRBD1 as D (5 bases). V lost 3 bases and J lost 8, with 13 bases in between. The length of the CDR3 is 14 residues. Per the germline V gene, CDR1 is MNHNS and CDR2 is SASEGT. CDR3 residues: CASSDRGAREKLFF. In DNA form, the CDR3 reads TGTGCCAGCAGTGATAGAGGGGCTAGGGAAAAACTGTTTTTT.